Below, 16 T cell receptor beta chains from the same sample are listed, as sequenced in a study of T cells in localized non-small cell lung cancer. Data came from immunoSEQ multiplex PCR; TCRdb stores just in-frame clones and leaves some out. The top ten clones hold around 14% of a sample with 75,000 to 95,000 clones, roughly 87% of them seen once. Sequencing was performed on peripheral blood, taken before any cancer treatment. These receptors all stem from a man aged 40-75 years with stage I squamous cell lung carcinoma.

The chain couples TRBV20-1 to TRBJ2-3, with D possibly TRBD1 on 6 matching bases. Germline V gene sequence: CDR1 DFQATT, CDR2 SNEGSKA (reference sequence). Trimming took off 6 bases at V and 3 bases at J, with 7 bases between the two ends. The CDR3 has 11 residues. The CDR3 reads CSARGTDTQYF. CDR3 nucleotides: TGCAGTGCAAGGGGGACAGATACGCAGTATTTT.

The chain joins TRBV7-9 to TRBJ1-2; D unresolved. Per the germline V gene, CDR1 is SEHNR and CDR2 is FQNEAQ (reference sequence). With 1 base removed from V and 7 bases from J, the gap between germline ends came to 10 bases. This CDR3 has 13 residues. CDR3 nucleotides: TGTGCCAGCAGCTTAGAGACGCTCTCTGGCTACACCTTC. Protein sequence: CASSLETLSGYTF. Looking up the rest from reference TRBV7-9 and TRBJ1-2 gives the full variable domain: DTGVSQNPRHKITKRGQNVTFRCDPISEHNRLYWYRQTLGQGPEFLTYFQNEAQLEKSRLLSDRFSAERPKGSFSTLEIQRTEQGDSAMYLCASSLETLSGYTFGSGTRLTVV.

The CDR3: CASSSRSPGQGAYGYGYTF. The CDR3 coding sequence is TGTGCCAGCAGTTCCCGCTCTCCCGGACAGGGGGCTTATGGGTATGGCTACACCTTC. The V call is TRBV28, the J call TRBJ1-2; 11 bases agree with TRBD1. V lost 4 bases and J lost 5; bases outside the gene matches: 18. The CDR3 is 19 residues long. Germline CDR1 MDHEN, CDR2 SYDVKM.

This clone was detected a few times. The V gene is TRBV5-1, the J gene TRBJ2-5, with D perhaps TRBD2 (6 bases). Trimming took off 0 bases at V and 5 bases at J, with 8 bases between the two ends. Germline-derived CDR1 and CDR2 are SGHRS and YFSETQ. This CDR3 contains 13 residues. CDR3 nucleotides: TGCGCCAGCAGCTTGGAACTAGCCGAGACCCAGTACTTC. Residues: CASSLELAETQYF.

This chain connects TRBV7-9 to TRBJ2-1; D is unresolved. With 3 bases removed from V and 8 bases from J, the gap between germline ends came to 11 bases. The CDR3 is 13 residues long. CDR1 is SEHNR and CDR2 is FQNEAQ in the germline V gene (reference sequence). The CDR3 nucleotides are TGTGCCAGCAGCTTTGGTTTGGCCCATGAGCAGTTCTTC. Its translation: CASSFGLAHEQFF.

The gene calls are TRBV28 and TRBJ1-4, with 8 bases identical to TRBD1. J lost 5 bases, V lost 7 bases, and 9 bases had no gene match. Per the germline V gene, CDR1 is MDHEN and CDR2 is SYDVKM. CDR3 length: 15 amino acids. The CDR3 protein is CASKTDRGGNEKLFF. The CDR3, as DNA: TGTGCCAGCAAGACTGACAGGGGTGGAAATGAAAAACTGTTTTTT.

The rearrangement joins TRBV6-5 to TRBJ1-5; tentatively, D is TRBD1 (6 bases). Per the germline V gene, CDR1 is MNHEY and CDR2 is SVGAGI. Between the trimmed V and J ends, which lost 5 bases and 7 bases, there was a span of 15 bases. This CDR3 is 14 amino acids long. Here the CDR3 DNA reads TGTGCCAGCAGTCAAAACAGGGTTAACCAGCCCCAGCATTTT. Its translation is CASSQNRVNQPQHF.

This clone has just a few counts. V gene TRBV25-1 combines with J gene TRBJ1-3; no clear D gene. The CDR3 is 11 residues long. Germline CDR1 is MGHDK and CDR2 is SYGVNS. V gave up 7 bases and J gave up 4 bases, with 5 bases separating them. The CDR3 spells CASTRGNTIYF. CDR3 DNA: TGTGCCAGCACCCGAGGAAACACCATATATTTT.

This chain uses TRBV5-4 with TRBJ1-6; D is possibly TRBD1 (5 bases). CDR1 SGHNT and CDR2 YYREEE come from the germline V gene (reference sequence). The CDR3 runs to 15 residues. V shed 0 bases and J shed 5 bases, with 9 bases lying between them. In DNA form, the CDR3 reads TGTGCCAGCAGCTTGGGGGGAGGGGATAATTCACCCCTCCACTTT. Translation gives CASSLGGGDNSPLHF.

The chain links TRBV2 to TRBJ2-7; TRBD1 matches at 10 bases. V shed 1 base, J shed 3 bases, and the junction held 3 bases outside the gene matches. Per germline, CDR1 SNHLY and CDR2 FYNNEI. The CDR3 contains 15 residues. The CDR3 is CASSEVRTGGYEQYF. For the CDR3, the DNA is TGTGCCAGCAGTGAAGTACGGACAGGGGGCTACGAGCAGTACTTC.

This clone was recorded only once. CDR3: CASSPEDRNNEKLFF. CDR3 sequence (DNA): TGTGCCAGCAGCCCCGAGGACAGGAATAATGAAAAACTGTTTTTT. The chain links TRBV9 to TRBJ1-4; 7 bases map to TRBD1. Trimming cost V 4 bases and J 4 bases; bases outside gene matches: 7. CDR1 is SGDLS, CDR2 YYNGEE, per germline. The CDR3 runs to 15 residues.

This chain uses TRBV5-6 with TRBJ1-5; D uncertain. Trimming removed 0 bases at V and 0 bases at J, with 7 bases between. The CDR3 sequence is 15 residues long. CDR1 and CDR2 from the germline V gene are SGHDT and YYEEEE. The CDR3 loop reads CASSLGGYSNQPQHF. The DNA of the CDR3 is TGTGCCAGCAGCTTGGGGGGTTATAGCAATCAGCCCCAGCATTTT.

The V and J genes are TRBV7-2 and TRBJ2-7; D is uncertain. Deletions cut 5 bases from V and 9 bases from J, with 23 bases between. This CDR3 region has 15 residues. Per germline, CDR1 SGHTA and CDR2 FQGNSA. The CDR3 DNA is TGTGCCAGCAGCCAGTCCCCAGGTATCTCCATAGGGCAGTACTTC. It specifies CASSQSPGISIGQYF.

The rearrangement joins TRBV18 to TRBJ2-3; D is ambiguous. The CDR3 is made up of 14 amino acids. Trimming cost V 3 bases and J 2 bases, with 9 bases left between them. Germline V lookup: CDR1 KGHSH, CDR2 LQKENI. The CDR3, as DNA: TGTGCCAGCTCACCCGACACAAACACAGATACGCAGTATTTT. Protein sequence: CASSPDTNTDTQYF.

CDR3 loop: CAITSGDNTEAFF. CDR3 nucleotides: TGTGCCATCACGTCAGGGGATAACACTGAAGCTTTCTTT. The genes are TRBV5-4 and TRBJ1-1, with TRBD1 as a possible D gene (6 bases). CDR3 length: 13 amino acids. From germline, CDR1 is SGHNT and CDR2 YYREEE (reference sequence). V was trimmed by 9 bases and J by 2 bases, leaving 14 bases between them.

The sample holds one count of this clone. This sequence joins TRBV20-1 and TRBJ1-1; D gene unclear. V was cut by 0 bases and J by 9 bases, with 8 bases left in between. Germline V gene data show CDR1 as DFQATT and CDR2 as SNEGSKA (reference sequence). The CDR3 length is 11 residues. CDR3: CSAREQIQAFF. DNA of the CDR3: TGCAGTGCTAGAGAACAGATTCAAGCTTTCTTT.